The 29 T cell receptor beta chains below were found in one sample sequenced in a study of blood T cell repertoires in COVID-19. TCRdb keeps only in-frame clones here, not all; method: immunoSEQ multiplex PCR. The data contain nearly 25,000 clones, approximately 80% of them singletons. The sequenced sample consisted of peripheral blood. These receptors came from a man between 65 and 79 years old with acute or convalescent COVID-19.

This clone has more than one count but fewer than ten. This chain joins TRBV20-1 and TRBJ1-2; 7 bases agree with TRBD1. With V trimmed by 3 bases and J by 8 bases, 9 bases remained unmatched. This CDR3 region has 13 residues. The germline V gene has CDR1 DFQATT and CDR2 SNEGSKA (reference sequence). The CDR3 bases are TGCAGTGCTAGTACAGGGGACGTAGGCGGCTACACCTTC. It encodes CSASTGDVGGYTF.

This clone was observed a handful of times. This chain uses TRBV3-1 (or the pseudogene TRBV3-2) with TRBJ2-5; no definite D call. Germline loops: CDR1 LGHDT, CDR2 YNNKEL (reference sequence). With 0 bases removed from V and 9 bases from J, the gap between germline ends came to 17 bases. CDR3 length equals 15 residues. This CDR3 is CASSQDLGSLSPQYF. The CDR3 DNA is TGTGCCAGCAGCCAAGACCTAGGTAGCTTGAGCCCCCAGTACTTC.

The genes are TRBV6-5 and TRBJ1-5; D is uncertain. The CDR3 contains 14 residues. CDR1 and CDR2 from the germline V gene are MNHEY and SVGAGI. V lost 7 bases to trimming and J lost 1 base, with 11 bases between them. The CDR3 DNA reads TGTGCCAGCACTTCGGGGTCCAGCAATCAGCCCCAGCATTTT. Protein sequence: CASTSGSSNQPQHF.

The V call is TRBV6-5, the J call TRBJ2-1, with D perhaps matching TRBD2 (5 bases). V shed 9 bases and J shed 3 bases, with 15 bases lying between them. Germline CDR1 reads MNHEY; CDR2 reads SVGAGI. The CDR3 is 14 amino acids. This CDR3 is CASAPEAVYNEQFF. The CDR3 DNA follows: TGTGCCAGTGCTCCGGAGGCCGTCTACAATGAGCAGTTCTTC.

The chain recombines TRBV10-3 with TRBJ2-3; TRBD1 is a possible D gene (5 bases). Germline V gene data show CDR1 as ENHRY and CDR2 as SYGVKD. Trimming stripped 6 bases from V and 0 bases from J, with 13 bases between. This CDR3 is 15 amino acids long. The CDR3 nucleotides read TGTGCCATCAGGGGGCGAAGACCTAGCACAGATACGCAGTATTTT. It codes for CAIRGRRPSTDTQYF.

The rearrangement joins TRBV30 to TRBJ2-3; D is ambiguous. CDR3 length: 15 residues. The V and J ends lost 5 bases and 4 bases respectively, with 19 bases between them. From germline, CDR1 is GTSNPN and CDR2 SVGIG (reference sequence). The CDR3 here is CAWGRQEVGSDTQYF. In DNA, the CDR3 is TGTGCCTGGGGTCGTCAAGAGGTTGGCTCAGATACGCAGTATTTT.

The rearrangement joins TRBV5-6 to TRBJ1-5, with a tentative D call TRBD1 (6 bases). Trimming removed 1 base at V and 7 bases at J, with 12 bases between. The CDR3 covers 14 residues. Germline V lookup: CDR1 SGHDT, CDR2 YYEEEE. CDR3: CASSLYRASQPQHF. The DNA for the CDR3 is TGTGCCAGCAGCTTGTACAGGGCAAGCCAGCCCCAGCATTTT.

This clone was found once. The chain uses TRBV7-9 and TRBJ2-3; D ambiguous. The CDR3 is made up of 12 amino acids. The V end lost 4 bases, the J end lost 3 bases, and 5 bases lay between the germline ends. The germline V gene has CDR1 SEHNR and CDR2 FQNEAQ (reference sequence). Written as DNA, the CDR3 is TGTGCCAGCAGCTCCTTAACAGATACGCAGTATTTT. Encoded protein: CASSSLTDTQYF.

The chain uses TRBV5-1 and TRBJ1-6, with 9 bases that match TRBD1. The junction had 11 bases not matched to a gene; V was cut back by 4 bases and J by 9 bases. This CDR3 region has 16 residues. Germline loops: CDR1 SGHRS, CDR2 YFSETQ. As DNA, the CDR3 is TGCGCCAGCAGCCTTTCCGGGACAGGGCATAGTTCACCCCTCCACTTT. As protein: CASSLSGTGHSSPLHF.

The chain has TRBV10-3 and TRBJ2-5; D possibly corresponds to TRBD1 (6 bases). The CDR3 runs to 13 residues. V lost 0 bases to trimming and J lost 4 bases, with 6 bases between them. Germline V gene data show CDR1 as ENHRY and CDR2 as SYGVKD. CDR3 in amino acids: CAISESGGETQYF. The DNA of the CDR3 is TGTGCCATCAGTGAGTCAGGGGGAGAGACCCAGTACTTC.

The chain employs TRBV5-1 and TRBJ2-7; perhaps TRBD2 as D (5 bases). CDR1 is SGHRS and CDR2 is YFSETQ in the germline V gene. The CDR3 is 15 residues long. The ends were cut back, 1 base at V and 2 bases at J, with 13 bases in the middle. Here the CDR3 reads CASSLTSSGPYEQYF. CDR3 sequence (DNA): TGCGCCAGCAGCTTGACTAGTAGTGGACCCTACGAGCAGTACTTC.

V usage is TRBV9 and J usage is TRBJ1-2; D uncertain. CDR1 is SGDLS and CDR2 is YYNGEE in the germline V gene. The V end lost 0 bases, the J end lost 5 bases, and 5 bases lay between the germline ends. CDR3 length equals 12 residues. The CDR3 reads CASSVDQYGYTF. Written as DNA, the CDR3 is TGTGCCAGCAGCGTAGATCAGTATGGCTACACCTTC.

The chain has TRBV13 and TRBJ1-5, with D perhaps TRBD1 (6 bases). The ends were cut back, 4 bases at V and 1 base at J, with 14 bases in the middle. The CDR3 has 16 residues. Germline V gene sequence: CDR1 PRHDT, CDR2 FYEKMQ (reference sequence). DNA of the CDR3: TGTGCCAGCAGCTATAGGGGGGGCTCCAGCAATCAGCCCCAGCATTTT. Protein product: CASSYRGGSSNQPQHF.

This chain joins TRBV2 and TRBJ1-3; TRBD1 might be the D (6 bases). Germline lookup yields CDR1 SNHLY and CDR2 FYNNEI. This CDR3 is built from 14 residues. V lost 9 bases and J 4 bases, leaving 16 bases between the germline ends. The chain's CDR3 is CARTSQGDGNTIYF. DNA of the CDR3: TGTGCCAGAACTTCACAGGGTGACGGAAACACCATATATTTT. Based on the CDR3 plus reference TRBV2 and TRBJ1-3, the full variable domain is EPEVTQTPSHQVTQMGQEVILRCVPISNHLYFYWYRQILGQKVEFLVSFYNNEISEKSEIFDDQFSVERPDGSNFTLKIRSTKLEDSAMYFCARTSQGDGNTIYFGEGSWLTVV.

The chain carries TRBV7-9 and TRBJ1-2, with 7 nucleotides matching TRBD1. With V trimmed by 4 bases and J by 2 bases, 4 bases remained unmatched. From germline, CDR1 is SEHNR and CDR2 FQNEAQ (reference sequence). This CDR3 region has 14 residues. In DNA, the CDR3 is TGTGCCAGCAGCTCAACAGGGGCGAACTATGGCTACACCTTC. Residues: CASSSTGANYGYTF. Combining the CDR3 with reference TRBV7-9 and TRBJ1-2 gives the whole variable domain DTGVSQNPRHKITKRGQNVTFRCDPISEHNRLYWYRQTLGQGPEFLTYFQNEAQLEKSRLLSDRFSAERPKGSFSTLEIQRTEQGDSAMYLCASSSTGANYGYTFGSGTRLTVV.

This chain links TRBV18 with TRBJ1-1; D perhaps matches TRBD1 (6 bases). Trimming left V 0 bases short and J 4 bases short, with 12 bases between. The CDR3 contains 15 residues. Germline V gene sequence: CDR1 KGHSH, CDR2 LQKENI. The CDR3 sequence: CASSPPTGIITEAFF. Here the CDR3 DNA reads TGTGCCAGCTCACCACCAACAGGGATAATCACTGAAGCTTTCTTT.

J is TRBJ1-5 and V is TRBV6-5; TRBD1 matches at 8 bases. V trimming: 7 bases; J trimming: 5 bases; junction bases outside the gene matches: 7. This CDR3 is built from 14 residues. CDR1 and CDR2 from the germline V gene are MNHEY and SVGAGI. The CDR3 sequence: CASTSGQGDQPQHF. CDR3 nucleotides: TGTGCCAGCACCTCAGGACAGGGTGATCAGCCCCAGCATTTT.

The chain employs TRBV5-6 and TRBJ2-7; perhaps TRBD1 as D (5 bases). In germline, CDR1 is SGHDT, CDR2 YYEEEE. The CDR3 spans 14 residues. V was shortened by 10 bases and J by 7 bases, with 24 bases between the two germline ends. The CDR3 nucleotides are TGTGCCTCCCGCTCCCAAGGGGTGGGATTGGAGCAGTACTTC. Protein sequence: CASRSQGVGLEQYF.

The V gene is TRBV5-6, the J gene TRBJ1-4; D ambiguous. The CDR3 is 15 residues long. V lost 4 bases, J lost 2 bases, and 12 bases lay in between. CDR1 and CDR2 from the germline V gene are SGHDT and YYEEEE. The CDR3 sequence: CASSIPRLTNEKLFF. Written as DNA, the CDR3 is TGTGCCAGCAGCATTCCCCGTCTGACTAATGAAAAACTGTTTTTT.

The V call is TRBV11-3, the J call TRBJ2-1, with TRBD2 identical over 7 bases. The V gene's germline CDR1 is SGHNT and CDR2 YENEEA. J gave up 8 bases and V 1 base, and 5 bases lay outside the gene matches. The CDR3 runs 14 residues. In DNA, the CDR3 is TGTGCCAGCAGCTTAGGCGGGAGTATGGATGAGCAGTTCTTC. The encoded protein is CASSLGGSMDEQFF. The entire variable domain, with the rest obtained from reference TRBV11-3 and TRBJ2-1, is as follows: EAGVVQSPRYKIIEKKQPVAFWCNPISGHNTLYWYLQNLGQGPELLIRYENEEAVDDSQLPKDRFSAERLKGVDSTLKIQPAELGDSAVYLCASSLGGSMDEQFFGPGTRLTVL.

The chain carries TRBV9 and TRBJ2-6, with TRBD1 identical over 11 bases. Looked up from germline, CDR1 is SGDLS and CDR2 is YYNGEE. The CDR3 has 17 residues. J lost 4 bases, V lost 3 bases, and 6 bases had no gene match. For the CDR3, the DNA is TGTGCCAGCAGCGGGACAGGGGGCCCGAAAGGGGCCAACGTCCTGACTTTC. This codes for CASSGTGGPKGANVLTF.

Here the CDR3 DNA reads TGCGCCAGCAGCCACAGGGGCCGGGGAACAGACGAGCAGTACTTC. Encoded protein: CASSHRGRGTDEQYF. The chain uses TRBV4-3 and TRBJ2-7, with D perhaps TRBD1 (6 bases). CDR3 length: 15 amino acids. Between the trimmed V and J ends, which lost 3 bases and 5 bases, there was a span of 17 bases. The germline V gene has CDR1 LGHNA and CDR2 YSLEER.

This clone turned up a few times. The genes are TRBV5-1 and TRBJ2-7; the match to TRBD1 covers 10 bases. In germline, CDR1 is SGHRS, CDR2 YFSETQ. The V and J ends lost 0 bases and 4 bases, in that order; junction bases with no gene match: 7. The CDR3 sequence is 16 residues long. The CDR3 reads CASSLVVGGQGYEQYF. The CDR3 DNA sequence: TGCGCCAGCAGCTTGGTGGTTGGGGGACAGGGGTACGAGCAGTACTTC.

The rearrangement links TRBV6-5 to TRBJ2-1; TRBD2 agrees at 7 bases. Germline V gene lookup returns CDR1 MNHEY and CDR2 SVGAGI. CDR3 length: 15 residues. V lost 2 bases and J lost 2; bases outside the gene matches: 3. The CDR3 region is CASSYPGLAYNEQFF. The CDR3 DNA reads as TGTGCCAGCAGTTACCCTGGACTAGCCTACAATGAGCAGTTCTTC.

This chain links TRBV7-3 with TRBJ2-7, with a weak D call TRBD1 (6 bases). This CDR3 has 14 amino acids. CDR1 and CDR2 from the germline V gene are SGHTA and FQGTGA. V lost 5 bases to trimming and J lost 1 base, with 12 bases between them. CDR3 sequence reads: CASSPRGLSYEQYF. CDR3 nucleotide sequence: TGTGCCAGCAGCCCGAGGGGGTTATCCTACGAGCAGTACTTC.

The chain couples TRBV6-5 to TRBJ2-1, with TRBD1 matching over 7 bases. The CDR3 consists of 14 residues. Germline CDR1 reads MNHEY; CDR2 reads SVGAGI. The J segment lost 7 bases and the V segment lost 3 bases, leaving 6 bases of the junction unmatched. The CDR3 DNA sequence: TGTGCCAGCAGTTATTCAGGGGGAAAGAATGAGCAGTTCTTC. This codes for CASSYSGGKNEQFF.

V is TRBV6-5 and J is TRBJ1-6, with 7 bases aligning to TRBD1. CDR3 length: 15 amino acids. With 6 bases clipped from V and 10 bases from J, the junction kept 12 bases outside the gene matches. Germline V gene data show CDR1 as MNHEY and CDR2 as SVGAGI. The CDR3 protein is CASRKGQLRLSPLHF. CDR3 nucleotide sequence: TGTGCCAGCAGGAAGGGACAGCTTCGATTGTCACCCCTCCACTTT.

The rearrangement joins TRBV7-3 to TRBJ1-3; 8 nucleotides align to TRBD1. V was clipped by 6 bases and J by 7 bases; unmatched bases: 5. The CDR3 runs 13 residues. Germline lookup yields CDR1 SGHTA and CDR2 FQGTGA. CDR3 coding DNA: TGTGCCAGCAGTCCAGACAGGGGCAACACCATATATTTT. This encodes CASSPDRGNTIYF.

J is TRBJ2-3 and V is TRBV27, with TRBD1 matching 8 bases. Germline values: CDR1 MNHEY, CDR2 SMNVEV (reference sequence). This CDR3 spans 15 amino acids. Trimming cost V 8 bases and J 2 bases; bases outside gene matches: 9. The CDR3 DNA reads TGTGCCAGCTCGACTCGGGACAGGCCCACAGATACGCAGTATTTT. Its protein is CASSTRDRPTDTQYF.